These 30 T cell receptor beta chains originate from one sample sequenced in a study of T cell repertoires in cytomegalovirus infection. TCRdb processed the reads anew with MiXCR; each CDR3 protein has one entry. The table shows about 680,000 distinct CDR3 sequences, with more than 20% occurring only once. The sequenced sample was CD8+ T cells from PBMCs. Source of these receptors: a human donor in good health (CMV status not recorded). Some clones in this sample may be carry-over from other donors' samples.

Points on this clonotype: The junction departs from the called germline gene at one end, perhaps through a read error. The V call is TRBV11-2, the J call TRBJ1-4; D possibly corresponds to TRBD1 (5 bases). CDR1 is SGHAT, CDR2 FQNNGV, per germline. The CDR3 runs 14 residues. The CDR3 here is CTSSLGAYSEKLFF. DNA for the CDR3: TGTACCAGCAGCTTAGGGGCTTACTCCGAAAAACTGTTTTTT.

The chain has TRBV28 and TRBJ2-3, with 8 nucleotides matching TRBD2. The CDR3 extends over 17 amino acids. Germline lookup yields CDR1 MDHEN and CDR2 SYDVKM. Trimming at V came to 3 bases and at J to 4 bases, leaving 12 bases not matched to a gene. CDR3 nucleotides: TGTGCCAGCAGTTTTACGGGAGGGGAGAGCGGGGCAGATACGCAGTATTTT. Protein product: CASSFTGGESGADTQYF.

As regards this clonotype: The junction does not match germline at one end; this may be a read error. The J gene is TRBJ2-6, the V gene TRBV7-9, with a tentative D call TRBD2 (5 bases). The CDR3 is 12 residues long. Per germline, CDR1 SEHNR and CDR2 FQNEAQ (reference sequence). The CDR3 region is CASSLVQARRPF. The CDR3, as DNA: TGTGCCAGCAGCTTAGTACAAGCCCGGAGGCCTTTC.

For the CDR3, the DNA is TGTGCCAGCAGCTTAGCCCCCCCTGCCGGGGAGCTGTTTTTT. It codes for CASSLAPPAGELFF. This chain uses TRBV7-9 with TRBJ2-2; D not resolved. Germline lookup yields CDR1 SEHNR and CDR2 FQNEAQ (reference sequence). The CDR3 has 14 residues. Trimming shortened V by 0 bases and J by 6 bases, and 8 bases separated the two germline ends.

The V and J genes are TRBV2 and TRBJ1-1, with D tentatively TRBD1 (5 bases). Germline V lookup: CDR1 SNHLY, CDR2 FYNNEI. The V and J ends lost 11 bases and 8 bases respectively, with 12 bases between them. This CDR3 comprises 10 residues. In nucleotides, the CDR3 is TGTGCCGGGGGTGGACGGGAAGCTTTCTTT. Protein: CAGGGREAFF.

The V gene is TRBV6-5, the J gene TRBJ2-1, with D unresolved. Trimming stripped 11 bases from V and 4 bases from J, with 12 bases between. In germline, CDR1 is MNHEY, CDR2 SVGAGI. This CDR3 has 12 residues. For the CDR3, the DNA is TGTGCCGTCTCGGCCGCGTACAATGAGCAGTTCTTC. It encodes CAVSAAYNEQFF.

Comments on this clonotype: A read error is possible here, since a much larger clone lies one base away. CDR3 protein: CASRQGSGQSQHF. The CDR3, as DNA: TGTGCCAGCAGGCAGGGGTCCGGTCAGTCCCAGCATTTT. The V gene is TRBV7-2, the J gene TRBJ1-5; perhaps TRBD1 as D (6 bases). Looked up from germline, CDR1 is SGHTA and CDR2 is FQGNSA. The CDR3 contains 13 residues.

This clonotype was detected only a few times. This rearrangement joins TRBV27 to TRBJ2-2, with a weak D call TRBD2 (6 bases). V was clipped by 2 bases and J by 4 bases, with 20 bases between them. CDR1 and CDR2 from the germline V gene are MNHEY and SMNVEV (reference sequence). This CDR3 is 18 amino acids long. For the CDR3, the DNA is TGTGCCAGCAGTTTACCCTCCCCCTGGCAGGGAGGCACCGGGGAGCTGTTTTTT. It translates to CASSLPSPWQGGTGELFF.

The chain links TRBV4-1 to TRBJ1-1, with D hard to call. Germline loops: CDR1 MGHRA, CDR2 YSYEKL. The V gene lost 0 bases and the J gene lost 6 bases, with 14 bases spanning the gap. The CDR3 sequence is 15 residues long. This chain's CDR3 is CASSQESTNAAEAFF. CDR3 nucleotides: TGCGCCAGCAGCCAAGAATCGACAAATGCGGCTGAAGCTTTCTTT.

This clonotype has only a few counts. The CDR3 sequence: CSARQGFLGNQPQHF. As DNA, the CDR3 is TGCAGTGCTAGGCAGGGTTTCTTAGGCAATCAGCCCCAGCATTTT. The chain links TRBV20-1 to TRBJ1-5, with D tentatively TRBD1 (5 bases). Trimming left V 3 bases short and J 2 bases short, with 14 bases between. CDR1 and CDR2 (germline): DFQATT, SNEGSKA (reference sequence). This CDR3 comprises 15 residues.

Regarding this clonotype: This may arise from a read error, as a much more abundant clone is one base away. The chain has TRBV7-2 and TRBJ2-3; 7 bases fit TRBD2. This CDR3 is built from 14 residues. Germline CDR1 reads SGHTA; CDR2 reads FQGNSA. The CDR3 loop reads CVSSRLGGKDTQYF. In DNA form, the CDR3 reads TGTGTCAGCAGCCGCTTGGGGGGGAAAGATACGCAGTATTTT.

The V gene is TRBV4-1, the J gene TRBJ2-3, with D unresolved. V was clipped by 0 bases and J by 3 bases, with 10 bases between them. Per germline, CDR1 MGHRA and CDR2 YSYEKL. The CDR3 contains 15 residues. As DNA, the CDR3 is TGCGCCAGCAGCCAAGACGCAGGCGGAACAGATACGCAGTATTTT. Protein product: CASSQDAGGTDTQYF.

J is TRBJ1-3 and V is TRBV13; 9 bases are shared with TRBD1. Germline lookup yields CDR1 PRHDT and CDR2 FYEKMQ (reference sequence). The junction had 2 bases not matched to a gene; V was cut back by 3 bases and J by 2 bases. This CDR3 comprises 15 residues. CDR3: CASSLGQGPGNTIYF. The DNA of the CDR3 is TGTGCCAGCAGCTTGGGACAGGGCCCTGGAAACACCATATATTTT.

This clonotype was seen ten or more times. This chain joins TRBV7-6 and TRBJ2-6; D gene uncertain. The CDR3 spans 18 residues. Trimming left V 1 base short and J 2 bases short, with 15 bases between. Germline CDR1 and CDR2: SGHVS and FNYEAQ. CDR3 region: CASSLERVQTAGANVLTF. CDR3 DNA sequence: TGTGCCAGCAGCTTAGAAAGAGTCCAGACGGCTGGGGCCAACGTCCTGACTTTC.

CDR3 in amino acids: CASSPTGDSNTGELFF. The DNA of the CDR3 is TGTGCCAGCAGCCCCACCGGGGACTCGAACACCGGGGAGCTGTTTTTT. This chain uses TRBV7-9 with TRBJ2-2; tentatively, D is TRBD2 (6 bases). This CDR3 is built from 16 residues. V was cut by 5 bases and J by 0 bases, with 13 bases left in between. The germline V gene encodes CDR1 SEHNR and CDR2 FQNEAQ (reference sequence).

The chain recombines TRBV7-9 with TRBJ1-1; D ambiguous. The V end was cut by 3 bases, the J end by 6 bases, with 11 bases between. Germline values: CDR1 SEHNR, CDR2 FQNEAQ (reference sequence). CDR3 size: 13 residues. The CDR3, as DNA: TGTGCCAGCAGCTTTAGGGTGGAAGCTGAAGCTTTCTTT. Protein product: CASSFRVEAEAFF.

In its sample, this clonotype was seen many times. The chain has TRBV7-2 and TRBJ1-3; TRBD1 matches at 8 bases. V dropped 5 bases and J dropped 3; count of bases not matched to a gene: 6. The CDR3 loop spans 15 amino acids. Germline loops: CDR1 SGHTA, CDR2 FQGNSA. The CDR3 coding sequence is TGTGCCAGCAGCGATACAGGGGGTGGTGGAAACACCATATATTTT. Residues: CASSDTGGGGNTIYF.

This clonotype was detected only a few times. The rearrangement links TRBV7-2 to TRBJ2-2; D uncertain. There are 16 residues in the CDR3. V lost 2 bases, J lost 1 base, and 11 bases lay in between. CDR1 is SGHTA and CDR2 is FQGNSA in the germline V gene. CDR3 region: CASSLYLQLNTGELFF. The CDR3 region has the DNA TGTGCCAGCAGCTTATATCTCCAATTGAACACCGGGGAGCTGTTTTTT.

The chain combines TRBV6-5 with TRBJ2-1; possibly TRBD2 for D (8 bases). V lost 6 bases, J lost 4 bases, and 19 bases lay in between. This CDR3 has 16 amino acids. Germline lookup yields CDR1 MNHEY and CDR2 SVGAGI. The chain's CDR3 is CASRKAGDSSYNEQFF. CDR3 sequence (DNA): TGTGCCAGCAGGAAAGCGGGGGACAGCAGTTACAATGAGCAGTTCTTC.

The gene calls are TRBV2 and TRBJ1-3, with D perhaps matching TRBD1 (6 bases). Between the trimmed V and J ends, which lost 5 bases and 2 bases, there was a span of 22 bases. The germline gives CDR1 SNHLY, CDR2 FYNNEI. CDR3 length equals 18 residues. Written as DNA, the CDR3 is TGTGCCAGCAGTCAGAGTGGGGGCCGTATCTCTGCTGGAAACACCATATATTTT. As protein: CASSQSGGRISAGNTIYF. The full variable domain, completed using reference TRBV2 and TRBJ1-3, is EPEVTQTPSHQVTQMGQEVILRCVPISNHLYFYWYRQILGQKVEFLVSFYNNEISEKSEIFDDQFSVERPDGSNFTLKIRSTKLEDSAMYFCASSQSGGRISAGNTIYFGEGSWLTVV.

The chain couples TRBV20-1 to TRBJ1-5; 7 bases are a match to TRBD1. The junction had 4 bases not matched to a gene; V was cut back by 2 bases and J by 3 bases. Germline V gives CDR1 DFQATT, CDR2 SNEGSKA (reference sequence). CDR3 length: 14 residues. The CDR3 DNA sequence: TGCAGTGCTAGAAAGGACAGGCCCAATCAGCCCCAGCATTTT. The encoded protein is CSARKDRPNQPQHF.

Only a few counts were recorded for this clonotype. This chain joins TRBV10-3 and TRBJ2-7; possibly TRBD2 for D (6 bases). V was shortened by 10 bases and J by 4 bases, with 17 bases between the two germline ends. The CDR3 extends over 13 amino acids. The germline CDR1 and CDR2 sequences are ENHRY and SYGVKD. The CDR3 coding sequence is TGTGCCACCCGGTGGGAGGCGAAATACGAGCAGTACTTC. Residues: CATRWEAKYEQYF.

The V and J genes are TRBV7-2 and TRBJ2-1; D uncertain. The CDR3 extends over 14 amino acids. The germline gives CDR1 SGHTA, CDR2 FQGNSA. Trimming left V 5 bases short and J 2 bases short, with 10 bases between. The CDR3 sequence is CASSPDTTYNEQFF. In DNA form, the CDR3 reads TGTGCCAGCAGCCCCGACACGACCTACAATGAGCAGTTCTTC.

The CDR3 DNA reads as TGTGCCAGCAGCTTAGTTTCGGGTCAAGCTTTCTTT. Its protein is CASSLVSGQAFF. The chain joins TRBV7-6 to TRBJ1-1; D gene unclear. With 1 base removed from V and 9 bases from J, the gap between germline ends came to 9 bases. CDR3 length equals 12 residues. Looked up from germline, CDR1 is SGHVS and CDR2 is FNYEAQ.

J is TRBJ2-5 and V is TRBV7-2, with 8 bases lining up with TRBD2. V gave up 5 bases and J gave up 2 bases; unmatched junction bases: 7. The CDR3 runs 15 residues. CDR1 and CDR2 (germline): SGHTA, FQGNSA. CDR3 amino acids: CASSQRRGVQETQYF. DNA of the CDR3: TGTGCCAGCAGCCAGAGGCGGGGGGTTCAAGAGACCCAGTACTTC.

V is TRBV6-8 and J is TRBJ2-1, with D maybe TRBD2 (6 bases). The V and J ends lost 9 bases and 0 bases respectively, with 27 bases between them. The CDR3 has 19 residues. Germline CDR1 MNHGY, CDR2 SAAAGT. The CDR3 loop reads CASFSSGWTPRSSYNEQFF. The DNA for the CDR3 is TGTGCCAGTTTCAGTAGCGGCTGGACCCCCAGGAGCTCCTACAATGAGCAGTTCTTC.

The chain employs TRBV20-1 and TRBJ1-2; D is undetermined. V was shortened by 6 bases and J by 4 bases, with 12 bases between the two germline ends. This CDR3 is built from 12 residues. Germline CDR1 DFQATT, CDR2 SNEGSKA (reference sequence). CDR3 DNA sequence: TGCAGTGCCCCGGTCCGGGGCTATGGCTACACCTTC. Protein: CSAPVRGYGYTF.

This clonotype was observed many times. The chain carries TRBV6-5 and TRBJ1-1; maybe TRBD1 (6 bases). Deletions cut 0 bases from V and 4 bases from J, with 6 bases between. Germline V CDR1 and CDR2: MNHEY, SVGAGI. CDR3 length: 13 amino acids. Here the CDR3 reads CASSYSDSTEAFF. The CDR3 DNA sequence: TGTGCCAGCAGTTACTCGGACAGCACTGAAGCTTTCTTT.

This clonotype was seen at least ten times. J is TRBJ2-4 and V is TRBV28; D is unclear. The V end lost 2 bases, the J end lost 0 bases, and 8 bases lay between the germline ends. Per germline, CDR1 MDHEN and CDR2 SYDVKM. The CDR3 is made up of 15 amino acids. CDR3 in amino acids: CASSLNRLAKNIQYF. CDR3 in DNA: TGTGCCAGCAGTTTAAACAGACTAGCCAAAAACATTCAGTACTTC. The full variable domain, completed using reference TRBV28 and TRBJ2-4, is DVKVTQSSRYLVKRTGEKVFLECVQDMDHENMFWYRQDPGLGLRLIYFSYDVKMKEKGDIPEGYSVSREKKERFSLILESASTNQTSMYLCASSLNRLAKNIQYFGAGTRLSVL.

The sample holds many counts of this clonotype. The V and J genes are TRBV11-3 and TRBJ2-3; D is possibly TRBD2 (7 bases). This CDR3 contains 15 residues. Trimming left V 5 bases short and J 6 bases short, with 18 bases between. CDR1 SGHNT and CDR2 YENEEA come from the germline V gene. The CDR3 DNA sequence: TGTGCCAGCAGCGAGTTAGGGGGGGGGCTGGATACGCAGTATTTT. Translated, it gives CASSELGGGLDTQYF.